The subject of this entry is one TCR beta chain. The entry originates in a study of blood T cell repertoires in COVID-19. Libraries were prepared by immunoSEQ multiplex PCR; TCRdb keeps only in-frame clonotypes and omits some of them. The table has 250,000 or so clones, 85% to 90% seen once. Cohort assignment relied on participant-reported clinical history. V was clipped by 4 bases and J by 0 bases, with 12 bases between them. Per the germline V gene, CDR1 is SQVTM and CDR2 is ANQGSEA. The CDR3 sequence is 14 residues long. The sequencing sample was made of PBMCs or T cells enriched from blood (not recorded which). The chain has TRBV29-1 and TRBJ1-1; D perhaps matches TRBD1 (6 bases). The TCR sequence derives from a woman in her forties or fifties who had recovered from COVID-19. CDR3 nucleotide sequence: TGCAGCGTTGTGGGGGCGAAGGTGAACACTGAAGCTTTCTTT. This gives the protein CSVVGAKVNTEAFF.